This entry lists 26 T cell receptor beta chains sequenced from one sample in a study of Ad26.COV2.S vaccination and SARS-CoV-2 variants. Profiled with immunoSEQ multiplex PCR; TCRdb holds only in-frame clones, not every one. The top ten clones hold 1.5% to 2% of a sample with about 460,000 clones, 89% of them seen once. Treatment noted: around 19 received Ad26.COV2.S at low or high dose, single or two shots; roughly 5 received placebo; per-sample allocation not given. Sampling was performed 63 days after the first vaccine or placebo injection. The source material was peripheral blood, sampled in a trial of Ad26.COV2.S vaccine versus placebo. These receptors were obtained from a person between 18 and 59 years old who received the Ad26.COV2.S COVID-19 vaccine or a placebo.

The rearrangement uses TRBV21-1 and TRBJ2-6; the D segment call TRBD1 is taken from the table without a DNA check. TRBV21-1 is assigned pseudogene status. The CDR3 totals 16 residues. The CDR3, as DNA: TGTGCCAGCAGCGCACGGGACAGCTCTGGGGCCAACGTCCTGACTTTC. Encoded protein: CASSARDSSGANVLTF.

Only one count was recorded for this clone. CDR3 in amino acids: CASSEARLAGGTGELFF. CDR3 DNA: TGTGCCAGCAGTGAAGCGCGACTAGCGGGAGGTACCGGGGAGCTGTTTTTT. This chain joins TRBV6-1 and TRBJ2-2; 13 bases fit TRBD2. Trimming cost V 0 bases and J 5 bases; bases outside gene matches: 3. CDR1 is MNHNS and CDR2 is SASEGT in the germline V gene. The CDR3 length is 17 residues.

This clone appeared a single time. The CDR3: CASSPKREFVNSPLHF. Here the CDR3 DNA reads TGTGCCAGCAGCCCGAAAAGGGAGTTTGTTAATTCACCCCTCCACTTT. V and J are TRBV7-9 and TRBJ1-6; D is unresolved. Germline CDR1 reads SEHNR; CDR2 reads FQNEAQ (reference sequence). The V end lost 5 bases, the J end lost 6 bases, and 17 bases lay between the germline ends. The CDR3 covers 16 residues.

The rearrangement uses TRBV3-1 (or the pseudogene TRBV3-2) and TRBJ1-6; D gene uncertain. The germline CDR1 and CDR2 sequences are LGHDT and YNNKEL (reference sequence). Between the trimmed V and J ends, which lost 5 bases and 1 base, there was a span of 12 bases. The CDR3 is 16 amino acids. The CDR3 DNA follows: TGTGCCAGCAGCTCAGCGCCGGGGTCCTATAATTCACCCCTCCACTTT. Its protein product is CASSSAPGSYNSPLHF.

The V call is TRBV24-1, the J call TRBJ2-2, with TRBD2 matching 7 bases. Germline V gene lookup returns CDR1 KGHDR and CDR2 SFDVKD. With V trimmed by 10 bases and J by 5 bases, 6 bases remained unmatched. This CDR3 contains 13 residues. The CDR3 sequence is CATGSGPTGELFF. CDR3 sequence (DNA): TGTGCCACTGGTAGCGGGCCTACCGGGGAGCTGTTTTTT.

In this sample, this clone turned up a few times. The V gene is TRBV3-1 (or the pseudogene TRBV3-2), the J gene TRBJ1-2; TRBD1 aligns across 8 bases. Germline V gene sequence: CDR1 LGHDT, CDR2 YNNKEL (reference sequence). This CDR3 is 15 amino acids long. The V gene end was trimmed by 5 bases and the J gene end by 1 base; junction bases not matched to a gene: 6. The CDR3 nucleotides read TGTGCCAGCAGCTCCCCCGGACAGGGTAACTATGGCTACACCTTC. Translated, it gives CASSSPGQGNYGYTF.

This chain joins TRBV18 and TRBJ2-1; 14 nucleotides agree with TRBD2. Unmatched junction bases numbered 9, after V lost 4 bases and J lost 4 bases. The CDR3 contains 18 residues. Germline CDR1 KGHSH, CDR2 LQKENI. The CDR3 DNA reads TGTGCCAGCTCACTCTCGGGACTAGCGGGGGCTTCGTACAATGAGCAGTTCTTC. This translates into CASSLSGLAGASYNEQFF.

The gene calls are TRBV11-2 and TRBJ1-1; the match to TRBD1 covers 7 bases. V shed 0 bases and J 5 bases; nucleotides not matched to a gene: 6. The CDR3 spans 15 residues. Looked up from germline, CDR1 is SGHAT and CDR2 is FQNNGV. CDR3 coding DNA: TGTGCCAGCAGCTTAGATGACAGGGTTGGAACTGAAGCTTTCTTT. Translation gives CASSLDDRVGTEAFF. The whole variable domain, filled in from reference TRBV11-2 and TRBJ1-1, reads EAGVAQSPRYKIIEKRQSVAFWCNPISGHATLYWYQQILGQGPKLLIQFQNNGVVDDSQLPKDRFSAERLKGVDSTLKIQPAKLEDSAVYLCASSLDDRVGTEAFFGQGTRLTVV.

As concerns this clone: This CDR3 is missing its conserved last phenylalanine or tryptophan, likely due to a read error. Because the CDR3's place on the DNA is in doubt, the DNA is left out and the CDR3 is given as listed by TCRdb. J is TRBJ1-2 and V is TRBV7-9; TRBD1 was called by the table and not checked on the DNA. With termini counted, the CDR3 has 12 amino acids. Per germline, CDR1 SEHNR and CDR2 FQNEAQ (reference sequence). CDR3 region: CASSLGTTGPNL.

The gene calls are TRBV19 and TRBJ2-3; either TRBD1 or TRBD2 may supply D (6 bases each). Trimming shortened V by 1 base and J by 0 bases, and 14 bases separated the two germline ends. The CDR3 loop spans 17 amino acids. Germline V gene lookup returns CDR1 LNHDA and CDR2 SQIVND (reference sequence). Here the CDR3 reads CASSIGGRGLSTDTQYF. Written as DNA, the CDR3 is TGTGCCAGTAGTATAGGGGGCCGGGGGCTAAGCACAGATACGCAGTATTTT.

Only a few counts were recorded for this clone. The V gene is TRBV2, the J gene TRBJ2-7, with 7 bases lining up with TRBD1. V dropped 7 bases and J dropped 6; count of bases not matched to a gene: 6. The CDR3 runs 12 residues. Germline CDR1 is SNHLY and CDR2 is FYNNEI. The CDR3 reads CASKQGVSEQYF. In nucleotides, the CDR3 is TGTGCCAGCAAGCAGGGGGTCAGCGAGCAGTACTTC.

The CDR3 sequence: CASSYGDPGAKTGELFF. The CDR3 bases are TGCGCCAGCAGTTACGGGGACCCCGGGGCTAAAACCGGGGAGCTGTTTTTT. The chain is built from TRBV5-1 and TRBJ2-2, with D perhaps TRBD1 or TRBD2 (5 bases each). The CDR3 loop spans 17 amino acids. Germline assignment: CDR1 SGHRS and CDR2 YFSETQ. Trimming shortened V by 5 bases and J by 5 bases, and 22 bases separated the two germline ends.

The chain links TRBV14 to TRBJ2-3; D is uncertain. Trimming left V 1 base short and J 1 base short, with 12 bases between. CDR1 SGHDN and CDR2 FVKESK come from the germline V gene. This CDR3 is 16 amino acids long. As DNA, the CDR3 is TGTGCCAGCAGCCAAGTCTGGGTCGGAGGCACAGATACGCAGTATTTT. The encoded protein is CASSQVWVGGTDTQYF.

The chain combines TRBV7-2 with TRBJ1-3; D is ambiguous. V gave up 1 base and J gave up 0 bases, with 7 bases separating them. CDR1 is SGHTA, CDR2 FQGNSA, per germline. The CDR3 consists of 15 residues. CDR3 loop: CASSLVHNSGNTIYF. The CDR3 DNA sequence: TGTGCCAGCAGCTTAGTTCATAACTCTGGAAACACCATATATTTT.

The chain couples TRBV27 to TRBJ1-5; the match to TRBD1 covers 8 bases. Trimming cost V 4 bases and J 3 bases; bases outside gene matches: 5. Looked up from germline, CDR1 is MNHEY and CDR2 is SMNVEV (reference sequence). The CDR3 extends over 15 amino acids. The CDR3 region is CASSSTGAVNQPQHF. In DNA, the CDR3 is TGTGCCAGCAGTTCGACAGGGGCAGTCAATCAGCCCCAGCATTTT.

The chain couples TRBV7-2 to TRBJ2-3; D is undetermined. The CDR3 runs to 14 residues. Trimming cost V 3 bases and J 0 bases, with 7 bases left between them. Germline lookup yields CDR1 SGHTA and CDR2 FQGNSA. In nucleotides, the CDR3 is TGTGCCAGCAGCTTTCATAGCAGCACAGATACGCAGTATTTT. Translating gives CASSFHSSTDTQYF. Together with reference TRBV7-2 and TRBJ2-3, the CDR3 gives the full variable domain: GAGVSQSPSNKVTEKGKDVELRCDPISGHTALYWYRQSLGQGLEFLIYFQGNSAPDKSGLPSDRFSAERTGGSVSTLTIQRTQQEDSAVYLCASSFHSSTDTQYFGPGTRLTVL.

This clone has more than one count but fewer than ten. V usage is TRBV28 and J usage is TRBJ1-5; D perhaps matches TRBD1 (5 bases). There are 15 residues in the CDR3. The germline V and J ends were trimmed by 7 bases and 0 bases, with 13 bases remaining between them. Germline V gene data show CDR1 as MDHEN and CDR2 as SYDVKM. The CDR3 bases are TGTGCCAGCATTGGGGGAAGCGGTAGCAATCAGCCCCAGCATTTT. It specifies CASIGGSGSNQPQHF.

The chain combines TRBV12-3 or TRBV12-4 with TRBJ1-2; no clear D gene. CDR3 length: 13 amino acids. V shed 3 bases and J shed 4 bases, with 9 bases lying between them. CDR3 sequence: CASSLAGVYGYTF. The CDR3 nucleotides read TGTGCCAGCAGTTTGGCCGGGGTCTATGGCTACACCTTC.

The rearrangement links TRBV4-2 to TRBJ2-1; 8 bases are a match to TRBD2. V lost 0 bases and J lost 8; bases outside the gene matches: 9. The CDR3 is 16 amino acids. Germline CDR1 is LGHNA and CDR2 is YNFKEQ. CDR3 DNA: TGTGCCAGCAGCCAAGAAGGCAGCGGGAGAGGAGATGAGCAGTTCTTC. Protein product: CASSQEGSGRGDEQFF.

This clone was seen more than once but under ten times. The chain is built from TRBV4-2 and TRBJ1-3; 7 nucleotides line up with TRBD1. Germline-derived CDR1 and CDR2 are LGHNA and YNFKEQ. The length of the CDR3 is 15 residues. The V gene end was trimmed by 1 base and the J gene end by 0 bases; junction bases not matched to a gene: 0. CDR3 DNA: TGTGCCAGCAGCCAAGGACAGGGCTCTGGAAACACCATATATTTT. This encodes CASSQGQGSGNTIYF.

This clone was counted only a few times. This rearrangement joins TRBV12-3 or TRBV12-4 to TRBJ1-1; D not certain. This CDR3 is built from 13 residues. With 3 bases removed from V and 7 bases from J, the gap between germline ends came to 12 bases. In DNA, the CDR3 is TGTGCCAGCAGTTTTTTCCCCCAGCGTGAAGCTTTCTTT. It codes for CASSFFPQREAFF.

The CDR3 spells CASTRTATGNEQYF. In nucleotides, the CDR3 is TGTGCCAGCACCCGTACCGCAACAGGGAACGAGCAGTACTTC. The chain recombines TRBV6-5 with TRBJ2-7; D possibly corresponds to TRBD1 (6 bases). This CDR3 is built from 14 residues. Trimming left V 7 bases short and J 5 bases short, with 18 bases between. Germline CDR1 MNHEY, CDR2 SVGAGI.

A few counts support this clone. The chain combines TRBV7-8 with TRBJ2-5; no definite D call. Germline values: CDR1 SGHVS, CDR2 FQNEAQ. The CDR3 contains 16 residues. V was cut by 5 bases and J by 0 bases, with 16 bases left in between. The CDR3 DNA reads as TGTGCCAGCAGCCCCCGTCTTTCCGTAAACCAAGAGACCCAGTACTTC. This gives the protein CASSPRLSVNQETQYF.

The J gene is TRBJ1-1, the V gene TRBV29-1, with D possibly TRBD1 on 6 matching bases. The CDR3 runs to 14 residues. Per germline, CDR1 SQVTM and CDR2 ANQGSEA. Between the trimmed V and J ends, which lost 8 bases and 7 bases, there was a span of 23 bases. The CDR3 sequence: CSTTGGGGQGEAFF. CDR3 coding DNA: TGCAGCACCACCGGTGGCGGGGGGCAGGGTGAAGCTTTCTTT.

This sequence joins TRBV28 and TRBJ2-1, with TRBD2 as a possible D gene (5 bases). This CDR3 comprises 15 residues. Germline V gene sequence: CDR1 MDHEN, CDR2 SYDVKM. Trimming removed 6 bases from V and 4 bases from J, with 16 bases in between. CDR3 in amino acids: CASSLLSGTYNEQFF. The CDR3, as DNA: TGTGCCAGCAGCCTCCTCAGCGGAACGTACAATGAGCAGTTCTTC.

The chain couples TRBV28 to TRBJ1-2; D not certain. Germline loops: CDR1 MDHEN, CDR2 SYDVKM. CDR3 length: 13 amino acids. Trimming cost V 1 base and J 8 bases, with 11 bases left between them. The chain's CDR3 is CASSLSALKGYTF. DNA for the CDR3: TGTGCCAGCAGTTTATCGGCGCTAAAAGGCTACACCTTC.